This TCR beta chain is from a study of metastatic and nonmetastatic thyroid tumors. As for the study in general: Repertoire comparisons spanned blood and tumor or nodule tissue from malignant and benign thyroid patients.

As processed by the authors: Construction of a distant-metastasis classifier for papillary thyroid cancer relied on CDR3 differences across clinicopathological groups. With MiXCR, TCRdb reprocessed the PCR reads. What appears here as the V and J calls and clone size reflects TCRdb's work, not the paper's. The sample lists some 28,000 clones; around a fifth were seen once. Trimming removed 4 bases from V and 0 bases from J, with 18 bases in between. Germline V gene lookup returns CDR1 LGHDT and CDR2 YNNKEL (reference sequence). This CDR3 has 17 amino acids. The study, taken as a whole, reports: Reportedly, malignant thyroid tumors had significantly higher TCR beta diversity than benign nodules, in blood and tumor.

Not a single patient had been given any form of treatment at any point before undergoing thyroid surgery. This clone was observed a handful of times. Its antigen is currently unknown. Other DNA sequences from this sample encode an identical CDR3 as well. This sequence was found in a female donor with papillary thyroid cancer or a benign thyroid nodule (not recorded which). Some clones in this sample may be carry-over from other donors' samples. V is TRBV3-1 and J is TRBJ2-5; no clear D. Sample: blood. CDR3 loop: CASSPNSAAWYQETQYF. CDR3 DNA: TGTGCCAGCAGCCCCAACTCGGCCGCTTGGTACCAAGAGACCCAGTACTTC.